This TCR beta chain was obtained from a study of cytomegalovirus exposure and HLA in healthy donors. Background on the study: The Caucasian-associated ancestry cluster contained about four fifths of the approximately 390 genotyped donors.

The PCR used 60 Vbeta and 13 Jbeta primers. The repertoire was sequenced with immunoSEQ multiplex PCR; TCRdb's copy has only in-frame clones and lacks some. The sample lists about 150,000 clones, approximately 81% occurring once. This CDR3 is built from 17 residues. Trimming took 4 bases from V and 1 from J, leaving 17 bases between them. In germline, CDR1 is MDHEN, CDR2 SYDVKM. Study conclusions and caveats: Within a later analysis, the majority of CMV-associated TCR beta chains appeared HLA-restricted.

Regarding this clone: What it recognizes is unknown.

V is TRBV28 and J is TRBJ2-1, with D possibly matching TRBD2 (7 bases). The origin of this receptor is a boy between 2 and 10 years old in good health and CMV-seronegative. Sequencing was performed on PBMCs. CDR3 protein: CASSSPSGGLSYNEQFF. Written as DNA, the CDR3 is TGTGCCAGCAGTTCCCCTTCGGGGGGCCTTTCCTACAATGAGCAGTTCTTC.